Listed below are T cell receptor beta chains from one sample, sequenced in a study of STAT3 mutations in large granular lymphocyte leukemia. Here immunoSEQ multiplex PCR was the method, and the copy in TCRdb shows in-frame clones only, minus some. The data hold 15,000 to 20,000 clones, with 92% observed a single time. What was sequenced was peripheral blood mononuclear cells. Every receptor here comes from a man aged 55 to 70 with T-cell large granular lymphocyte leukemia. Some clones in this sample may be carry-over from other donors' samples. Each CDR3 is given with its conserved first and last residue.

V	length	J	CDR3
TRBV18	15	TRBJ2-5	CASSPPSRGQETQYF
TRBV4-3	16	TRBJ1-1	CASSQRDGFMNTEAFF
TRBV4-2	14	TRBJ2-5	CASSQGGVGETQYF
TRBV5-1	14	TRBJ1-3	CASSTGDSGNTIYF
TRBV4-2	15	TRBJ2-7	CASSQDLGSDYEQYF
TRBV5-4	15	TRBJ2-1	CASRLAGGKYNEQFF
TRBV5-1	16	TRBJ1-1	CASSTTPGTPNTEAFF
TRBV5-4	14	TRBJ1-4	CASSLGPPEEKLFF
TRBV6-1	13	TRBJ2-7	CASSERQGGEQYF
TRBV2	14	TRBJ2-1	CASRLAASYNEQFF
TRBV6-1	16	TRBJ1-3	CASSEIRASSGNTIYF
TRBV6-5	13	TRBJ1-2	CAIRREGTYGYTF
TRBV6-5	14	TRBJ1-1	CASGQGGWNTEAFF
TRBV6-1	15	TRBJ2-6	CASSDTDSGANVLTF
TRBV5-1	14	TRBJ2-1	CASSLGFSYNEQFF
TRBV7-9	14	TRBJ1-1	CAGRGGDGRTEAFF
TRBV7-2	14	TRBJ2-7	CATNFGPDRGEQYF
TRBV29-1	13	TRBJ2-3	CSVLTGMTDTQYF
TRBV7-2	15	TRBJ1-2	CASSFPGGENYGYTF
TRBV4-2	16	TRBJ1-1	CASSLGQGVTNTEAFF
TRBV27	10	TRBJ1-2	CASSFYGYTF
TRBV5-4	13	TRBJ1-1	CASSLIPITEAFF
TRBV7-9	13	TRBJ1-2	CASSSGTAGGYTF
TRBV19	13	TRBJ2-7	CASSIDLRREQYF
TRBV6-1	15	TRBJ2-3	CASSEAVQSTDTQYF
TRBV11-2	13	TRBJ1-3	CASSGSRGNTIYF
TRBV13	15	TRBJ2-7	CASSSGTDSSYEQYF
TRBV5-1	18	TRBJ2-2	CASSLVGSGTSNTGELFF
TRBV6-6	15	TRBJ1-1	CASSSTVKQGSEAFF
TRBV28	14	TRBJ2-7	CATLRGTARYEQYF
TRBV6-6	15	TRBJ2-3	CASSGRDRGQDTQYF
TRBV5-1	14	TRBJ2-5	CASSFSGRDETQYF
TRBV30	14	TRBJ2-3	CAWYGFRSTDTQYF
TRBV5-4	15	TRBJ2-3	CASSFRTSSTDTQYF
TRBV4-2	15	TRBJ1-6	CASSQTGTRDSPLHF